Below are 14 T cell receptor beta chains sequenced from a single sample in a study of blood T cell repertoires in COVID-19. Here immunoSEQ multiplex PCR was the method, and the copy in TCRdb shows in-frame clones only, minus some. The data contain about 89,000 clones, roughly 78% of them singletons. The sequenced sample was peripheral blood. Every receptor here comes from a woman aged 80 or over with acute or convalescent COVID-19.

V is TRBV4-2 and J is TRBJ2-7, with 10 nucleotides matching TRBD2. The CDR3 contains 14 residues. Trimming cost V 4 bases and J 2 bases; bases outside gene matches: 2. Looked up from germline, CDR1 is LGHNA and CDR2 is YNFKEQ. The CDR3 nucleotides are TGTGCCAGCAGCCCAGGGACTAGCGCCTACGAGCAGTACTTC. The encoded protein is CASSPGTSAYEQYF.

This chain links TRBV9 with TRBJ2-2; D unresolved. CDR3 length equals 14 residues. The germline V gene encodes CDR1 SGDLS and CDR2 YYNGEE. Trimming stripped 0 bases from V and 3 bases from J, with 6 bases between. Here the CDR3 DNA reads TGTGCCAGCAGCGTAGCCAGGTACACCGGGGAGCTGTTTTTT. The encoded protein is CASSVARYTGELFF.

The chain uses TRBV7-6 and TRBJ1-4; D perhaps matches TRBD1 (5 bases). Trimming removed 1 base at V and 5 bases at J, with 11 bases between. The length of the CDR3 is 15 residues. Germline-derived CDR1 and CDR2 are SGHVS and FNYEAQ. DNA of the CDR3: TGTGCCAGCAGCTTAGACGGGGGGGGGAATGAAAAACTGTTTTTT. This translates into CASSLDGGGNEKLFF.

This clone was recorded a few times. V usage is TRBV30 and J usage is TRBJ2-3; TRBD2 aligns across 7 bases. The CDR3 has 15 residues. Germline-derived CDR1 and CDR2 are GTSNPN and SVGIG (reference sequence). With 4 bases clipped from V and 5 bases from J, the junction kept 12 bases outside the gene matches. CDR3 sequence reads: CAWTSRGVLEDTQYF. In DNA form, the CDR3 reads TGTGCCTGGACTAGCCGGGGGGTCCTCGAAGATACGCAGTATTTT. The variable domain in full, completed from reference TRBV30 and TRBJ2-3, reads SQTIHQWPATLVQPVGSPLSLECTVEGTSNPNLYWYRQAAGRGLQLLFYSVGIGQISSEVPQNLSASRPQDRQFILSSKKLLLSDSGFYLCAWTSRGVLEDTQYFGPGTRLTVL.

The rearrangement uses TRBV21-1 and TRBJ2-5; the table's TRBD2 call for D was not verified on the DNA. TRBV21-1 is designated a pseudogene. The CDR3 has 14 amino acids. The CDR3 loop reads CASSKCMRQETQYF. In nucleotides, the CDR3 is TGTGCCAGCAGCAAATGTATGCGACAAGAGACCCAGTACTTC.

The chain recombines TRBV7-2 with TRBJ2-1; TRBD2 is a possible D gene (6 bases). The V end lost 1 base, the J end lost 1 base, and 8 bases lay between the germline ends. CDR1 is SGHTA, CDR2 FQGNSA, per germline. The CDR3 is 15 amino acids. The CDR3 is CASSLGGESYNEQFF. In DNA, the CDR3 is TGTGCCAGCAGCTTAGGCGGGGAATCCTACAATGAGCAGTTCTTC.

The gene calls are TRBV18 and TRBJ1-1, with 7 bases that match TRBD1. CDR3 length equals 16 residues. Per the germline V gene, CDR1 is KGHSH and CDR2 is LQKENI. The J segment lost 1 base and the V segment lost 0 bases, leaving 5 bases of the junction unmatched. The CDR3 region is CASSPPGGIRNTEAFF. The CDR3 DNA sequence: TGTGCCAGCTCACCACCAGGGGGCATTAGGAACACTGAAGCTTTCTTT.

In nucleotides, the CDR3 is TGTGCCAGCTCACCACGGACAGGGGGGAGGAACACTGAAGCTTTCTTT. Residues: CASSPRTGGRNTEAFF. The chain carries TRBV18 and TRBJ1-1, with TRBD1 matching 10 bases. V dropped 1 base and J dropped 1; count of bases not matched to a gene: 3. Germline V gene lookup returns CDR1 KGHSH and CDR2 LQKENI. The CDR3 has 16 residues.

The chain links TRBV19 to TRBJ2-3, with a weak D call TRBD1 (5 bases). From germline, CDR1 is LNHDA and CDR2 SQIVND (reference sequence). The V and J ends lost 7 bases and 0 bases respectively, with 11 bases between them. The CDR3 covers 14 residues. The CDR3 region has the DNA TGTGCCAGTAAGGAGACAGCTAGCACAGATACGCAGTATTTT. As protein: CASKETASTDTQYF.

The chain links TRBV12-5 to TRBJ1-2; TRBD1 matches at 7 bases. J lost 7 bases, V lost 7 bases, and 18 bases had no gene match. Germline lookup yields CDR1 LGHNT and CDR2 FRNRAP. This CDR3 region has 16 residues. CDR3 loop: CASALDGGRQGRGYTF. CDR3 DNA sequence: TGTGCTAGTGCCCTAGACGGGGGTAGACAGGGCCGTGGCTACACCTTC.

This chain joins TRBV19 and TRBJ2-2; perhaps TRBD2 as D (5 bases). The CDR3 totals 15 residues. The ends were cut back, 7 bases at V and 8 bases at J, with 20 bases in the middle. Germline values: CDR1 LNHDA, CDR2 SQIVND (reference sequence). The CDR3 here is CASTRVGAQRGELFF. The CDR3 region has the DNA TGTGCCAGTACCCGAGTGGGAGCCCAAAGGGGGGAGCTGTTTTTT.

The V and J genes are TRBV2 and TRBJ2-1, with D perhaps TRBD2 (6 bases). CDR1 SNHLY and CDR2 FYNNEI come from the germline V gene. The CDR3 length is 13 residues. Between the trimmed V and J ends, which lost 2 bases and 7 bases, there was a span of 9 bases. The CDR3 region is CASSELAWNEQFF. In DNA, the CDR3 is TGTGCCAGCAGTGAACTAGCGTGGAATGAGCAGTTCTTC.

This clone has just one count. CDR3 protein: CAWTYTRIGNEQFF. CDR3 DNA sequence: TGTGCCTGGACCTATACTAGGATTGGCAATGAGCAGTTCTTC. The chain combines TRBV30 with TRBJ2-1; maybe TRBD2 (5 bases). Germline lookup yields CDR1 GTSNPN and CDR2 SVGIG (reference sequence). The CDR3 sequence is 14 residues long. V lost 4 bases and J 6 bases, leaving 16 bases between the germline ends.

There are a few counts of this clone. The chain employs TRBV10-1 and TRBJ2-3; 7 bases match TRBD1. After removal of 6 bases from V and 4 bases from J, the junction contained 4 bases not matched to a gene. CDR3 size: 13 residues. CDR1 is WNHNN, CDR2 SYGVQD, per germline (reference sequence). CDR3 amino acids: CASRRQGSDTQYF. The CDR3 DNA follows: TGCGCCAGCAGACGACAGGGCTCAGATACGCAGTATTTT.